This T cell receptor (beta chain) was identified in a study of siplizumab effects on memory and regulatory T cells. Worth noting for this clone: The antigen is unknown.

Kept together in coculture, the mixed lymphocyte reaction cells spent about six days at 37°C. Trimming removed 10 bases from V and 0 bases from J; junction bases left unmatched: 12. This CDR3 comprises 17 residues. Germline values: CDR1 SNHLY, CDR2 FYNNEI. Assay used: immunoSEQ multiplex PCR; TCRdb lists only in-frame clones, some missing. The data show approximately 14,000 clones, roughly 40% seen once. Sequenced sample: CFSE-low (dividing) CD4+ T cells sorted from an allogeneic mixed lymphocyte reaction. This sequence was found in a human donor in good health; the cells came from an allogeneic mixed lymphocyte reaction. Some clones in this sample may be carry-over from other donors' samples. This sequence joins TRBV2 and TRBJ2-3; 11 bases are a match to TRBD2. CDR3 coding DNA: TGTGCCACCCGCGGGACTAGCGGAGACCTTAGCACAGATACGCAGTATTTT. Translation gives CATRGTSGDLSTDTQYF.